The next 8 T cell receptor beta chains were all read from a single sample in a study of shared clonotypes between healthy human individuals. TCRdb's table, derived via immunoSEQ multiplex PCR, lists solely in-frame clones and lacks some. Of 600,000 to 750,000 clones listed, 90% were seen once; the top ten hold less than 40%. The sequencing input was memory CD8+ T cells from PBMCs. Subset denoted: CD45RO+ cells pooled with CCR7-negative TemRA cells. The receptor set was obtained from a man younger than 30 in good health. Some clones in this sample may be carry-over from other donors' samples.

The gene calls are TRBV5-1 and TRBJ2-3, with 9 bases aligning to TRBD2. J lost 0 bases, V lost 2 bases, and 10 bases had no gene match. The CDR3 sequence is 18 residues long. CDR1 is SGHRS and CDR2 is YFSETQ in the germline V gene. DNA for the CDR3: TGCGCCAGCAGCTTTACTAGCGGGCGGACAGATAGCACAGATACGCAGTATTTT. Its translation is CASSFTSGRTDSTDTQYF.

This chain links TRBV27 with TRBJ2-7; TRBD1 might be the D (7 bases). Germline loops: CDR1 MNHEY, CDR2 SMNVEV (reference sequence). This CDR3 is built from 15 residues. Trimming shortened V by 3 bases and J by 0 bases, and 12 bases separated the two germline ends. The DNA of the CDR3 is TGTGCCAGCAGTTTGGAGGGGGCCTACTCCTACGAGCAGTACTTC. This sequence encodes CASSLEGAYSYEQYF.

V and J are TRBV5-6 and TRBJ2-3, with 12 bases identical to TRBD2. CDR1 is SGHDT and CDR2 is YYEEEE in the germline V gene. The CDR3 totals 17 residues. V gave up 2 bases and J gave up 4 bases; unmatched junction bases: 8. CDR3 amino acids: CASSFLAGGPGSDTQYF. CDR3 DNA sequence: TGTGCCAGCAGCTTTCTAGCGGGAGGGCCGGGGTCAGATACGCAGTATTTT.

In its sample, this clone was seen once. CDR3 region: CASSLPGATPYNEQFF. The CDR3 DNA is TGTGCCAGCAGCTTACCGGGGGCTACCCCCTACAATGAGCAGTTCTTC. The rearrangement links TRBV7-9 to TRBJ2-1; the D gene could be TRBD1 or TRBD2 (6 bases each). With 2 bases removed from V and 2 bases from J, the gap between germline ends came to 13 bases. The CDR3 covers 16 residues. Germline values: CDR1 SEHNR, CDR2 FQNEAQ (reference sequence).

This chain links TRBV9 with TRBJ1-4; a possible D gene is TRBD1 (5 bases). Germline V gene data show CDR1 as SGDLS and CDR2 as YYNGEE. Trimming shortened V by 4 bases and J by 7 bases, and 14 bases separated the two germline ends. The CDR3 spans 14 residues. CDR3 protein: CASSSGDGGEKLFF. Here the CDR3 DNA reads TGTGCCAGCAGCTCGGGGGATGGAGGTGAAAAACTGTTTTTT.

The CDR3 sequence: CAVMGGPIGNTIYF. The CDR3 DNA reads TGTGCCGTGATGGGCGGACCTATAGGAAACACCATATATTTT. The chain carries TRBV10-3 and TRBJ1-3, with D hard to call. Germline CDR1 and CDR2: ENHRY and SYGVKD. The V and J ends lost 11 bases and 4 bases respectively, with 18 bases between them. This CDR3 is built from 14 residues.

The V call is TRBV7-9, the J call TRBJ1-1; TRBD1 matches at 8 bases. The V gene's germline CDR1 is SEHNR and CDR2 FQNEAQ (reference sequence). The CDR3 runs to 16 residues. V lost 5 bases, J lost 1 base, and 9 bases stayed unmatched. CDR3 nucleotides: TGTGCCAGCAGCCCCGGGACAGGAGGACCGAACACTGAAGCTTTCTTT. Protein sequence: CASSPGTGGPNTEAFF.

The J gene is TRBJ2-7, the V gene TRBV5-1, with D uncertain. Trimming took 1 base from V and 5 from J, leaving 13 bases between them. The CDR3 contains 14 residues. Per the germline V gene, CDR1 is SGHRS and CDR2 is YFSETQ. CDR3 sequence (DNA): TGCGCCAGCAGCTTGTTGAACCCCACGGACGAGCAGTACTTC. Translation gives CASSLLNPTDEQYF.